This T cell receptor beta chain appears in the sequencing data of a study of T cells in Graves' hyperthyroidism and ophthalmopathy. There were TCR beta CDR3 regions amplified from RNA transcripts. TCR CDR3 regions were first amplified by RT-PCR with HTBI primers. TCRdb fed the multiplex PCR reads into MiXCR, producing one record per CDR3 protein. The data hold roughly 380,000 distinct CDR3 sequences, with under 20% observed a single time. Worth noting for this clonotype: Its antigen remains unknown. Being one base from a much bigger clone, this may be a read error.

CDR1 and CDR2 from the germline V gene are SGHRS and YFSETQ. This CDR3 comprises 15 residues. V lost 0 bases and J lost 4; bases outside the gene matches: 6. The study's findings and limits: Stable hyperthyroidism was separated from ophthalmopathy by a model based on 13 V-J features.

Across 18 months, stable Graves' hyperthyroidism was marked by no progression to ophthalmopathy. Uncontrolled infections, other autoimmune diseases, pregnancy or lactation led to exclusion of patients. Clinicians diagnosed patients from clinical symptoms, serum thyroxine and TRAb, thyroid ultrasound and orbital computed tomography. The rearrangement uses TRBV5-1 and TRBJ2-7; 8 nucleotides line up with TRBD1. Sample: blood. The receptor was isolated from a young woman with Graves' hyperthyroidism. This chain's CDR3 is CASSLERQGFYEQYV. In nucleotides, the CDR3 is TGCGCCAGCAGCTTGGAGAGACAGGGGTTTTACGAGCAGTACGTC.